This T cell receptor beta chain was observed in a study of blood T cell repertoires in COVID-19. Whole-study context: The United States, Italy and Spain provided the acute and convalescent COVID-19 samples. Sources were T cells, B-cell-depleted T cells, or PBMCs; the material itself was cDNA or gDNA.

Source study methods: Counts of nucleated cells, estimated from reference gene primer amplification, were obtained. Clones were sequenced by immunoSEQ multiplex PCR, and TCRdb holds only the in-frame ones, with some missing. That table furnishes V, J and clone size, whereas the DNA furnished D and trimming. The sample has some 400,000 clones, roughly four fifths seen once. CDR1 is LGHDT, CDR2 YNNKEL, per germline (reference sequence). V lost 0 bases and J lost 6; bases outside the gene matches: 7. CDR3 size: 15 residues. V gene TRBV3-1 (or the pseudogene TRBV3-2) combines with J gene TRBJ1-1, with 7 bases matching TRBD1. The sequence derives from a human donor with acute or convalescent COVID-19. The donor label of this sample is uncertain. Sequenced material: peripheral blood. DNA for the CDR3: TGTGCCAGCAGCCAAGACGCACAGGGGAGCGCTGAAGCTTTCTTT. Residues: CASSQDAQGSAEAFF.